These T cell receptor beta chains were read from a single sample in a study of T-cell memory formation after mild COVID-19. Each CDR3 protein gets one entry after TCRdb re-called the 5' RACE reads with MiXCR. The sample contains about 350,000 distinct CDR3 sequences, under 30% of which appear only once. The sequencing input was PBMCs or a T cell subset sorted from them (not recorded which). Every receptor here comes from an adult woman who had mild COVID-19 (a few samples of this study predate the infection). Cell type and time point are not known. The CDR3 runs from the conserved cysteine through the conserved F or W. The D gene is left open where the match is weak. The size field is filled for only some rows; it gives once, few, many or a size class.

clone size	J gene	D gene	V gene	CDR3 DNA	CDR3 protein
many	TRBJ2-3	-	TRBV20-1	TGCAGTGCCCTACAAGGCGGGCGCACAGATACGCAGTATTTT	CSALQGGRTDTQYF
few	TRBJ2-7	-	TRBV6-5	TGTGCCAGCAGTTTCGGGACATACGACGAGCAGTACTTC	CASSFGTYDEQYF
once	TRBJ2-7	TRBD1	TRBV30	TGTGCCTGGAGTTGGGCAGGGGGTGGCGGCCTGAAGCAGTACTTC	CAWSWAGGGGLKQYF
few	TRBJ2-2	-	TRBV19	TGTGCCAGTAGTATACAGGGGTTGAACACCGGGGAGCTGTTTTTT	CASSIQGLNTGELFF
-	TRBJ1-2	-	TRBV20-1	TGCAGTGCAGCGCCCCAGAGAGACTATGGCTACACCTTC	CSAAPQRDYGYTF
-	TRBJ2-3	TRBD1	TRBV7-9	TGTGCCAGCAGCTTTGACAGGGGGCTAGATACGCAGTATTTT	CASSFDRGLDTQYF
-	TRBJ2-2	-	TRBV4-3	TGCGCCAGCAATACAGGGACCGGGGAGCTGTTTTTT	CASNTGTGELFF
few	TRBJ2-3	-	TRBV7-6	TGTGCCAGCAGCCCGACGGGGGTGGGCCCCATCGGGCAGTATTTT	CASSPTGVGPIGQYF
few	TRBJ2-7	-	TRBV29-1	TGCAGCGTTGAAGTTCGGGCAGACGAGCAGTACTTC	CSVEVRADEQYF
-	TRBJ2-3	TRBD2	TRBV20-1	TGCAGTGCCGTGACTAGCGGGAGACCAGATACGCAGTATTTT	CSAVTSGRPDTQYF
-	TRBJ2-5	-	TRBV11-2	TGTGCCAGCAGCTTAGAACCTTGGTACCAAGAGACCCAGTACTTC	CASSLEPWYQETQYF
-	TRBJ1-4	-	TRBV20-1	TGCAGTGCCCCATTGGCGGGGGTCCGCGTTAATGAAAAACTGTTTTTT	CSAPLAGVRVNEKLFF
-	TRBJ2-7	-	TRBV10-3	TGTGCCATCAGTGAGGCTGGGGGTACCCACGAGCAGTACTTC	CAISEAGGTHEQYF
-	TRBJ1-2	TRBD1	TRBV7-9	TGTGCCAGCAGCTCCCTTCTTCGGGACAGGGGATATGGCTACACCTTC	CASSSLLRDRGYGYTF
-	TRBJ2-3	-	TRBV7-9	TGTGCCAGCAGCTTAGTTCGGGGGAAGCACGATACGCAGTATTTT	CASSLVRGKHDTQYF
few	TRBJ2-7	TRBD2	TRBV7-9	TGTGCCAGCAGCCCTACTAGCGGCCTCTACGAGCAGTACTTC	CASSPTSGLYEQYF
-	TRBJ1-2	-	TRBV7-9	TGTGCCAGCAGCTTAGCGGTGGGCAGGGGAGTTCGAGGCTACACCTTC	CASSLAVGRGVRGYTF
-	TRBJ2-1	TRBD1	TRBV7-2	TGTGCCAGCAGCTTAGTCCCAGGGGGCTACAATGAGCAGTTCTTC	CASSLVPGGYNEQFF
-	TRBJ2-7	-	TRBV9	TGTGCCAGCAGCGTGGGCGGCGAAGACTACGAGCAGTACTTC	CASSVGGEDYEQYF